This T cell receptor (beta chain) was sequenced for a study of T cell responses to AZD1222 COVID-19 vaccine (dated by TCRdb to the early 2020s). Notes on the research overall: TCR sequencing covered more than 230 trial participants: about 210 given two doses of AZD1222 and approximately 26 given two doses of MenACWY control vaccine. Enrollment into the trials was organized by age into subgroups of 18-55, 56-69 and 70-plus years, and those subgroups contained roughly 150, 30 and 60 TCR-sequenced participants, respectively.

A word on this clone: Which antigen it targets is not known. Base qualities are not at hand, and no much larger clone is one base apart.

The CDR3 regions of human TCRbeta chains were subjected to immunosequencing. In the source study's methods: Repertoire TCRs were checked for matches against a reference library of SARS-CoV-2-specific TCRs that had been generated using the MIRA antigen-specificity platform. Breadth was defined as the fraction of unique TCRs that were SARS-CoV-2-associated. Depth was defined as the fraction of total T cells that were SARS-CoV-2-associated. Each spike-specific TCR was assigned to its reactive spike region and to a CD4 or CD8 class using the MIRA data. Log10-transformed breadth and depth values were compared by one-way ANOVA with Sidak's multiple comparisons tests. What TCRdb holds here is the immuneACCESS table cut down to in-frame rearrangements. Part of the clones is not present; checked against another copy, under half of the missing clones reflect an unresolved V gene, and the others are unexplained. V, J and clone size are taken as reported in that table, and D and trimming were inferred from the DNA itself. Recorded for this sample are 120,000 or so clones; 85% to 90% of them occurred a single time. The ten top clones hold around 10% of the sample.

Results the study describes overall, beyond this receptor: After two AZD1222 doses, spike-specific TCR breadth and depth were significantly higher than at day 0 and than in MenACWY recipients. No day 14 peak-response samples were available, so repertoires were characterized only after the peak T cell response. In the small 56-69-year group, the increase in depth fell short of significance, most likely because of low power. Epitopes outside the regions mutated in the B.1.351 and B.1.1.7 variants were reportedly recognized by nearly half of the unique spike-specific TCRs. Most participants were white British and females outnumbered males, and the authors suggested that clonal diversity may have been underestimated. Conclusions about previously exposed vaccinees were limited because only a handful of AZD1222 recipients were SARS-CoV-2 seropositive at baseline. Vaccine-associated CD4 TCRs spanned the whole spike protein, with dominant responses in regions 160-218 and 743-854.

CDR1 is given as SGHTS and CDR2 as YDEGEE, both from the germline V gene. Compared with germline, V lacks 4 bases and J lacks 2 bases; bases without a gene match: 8. Counted from cysteine to phenylalanine, this CDR3 has 16 amino acids. Kept here is only the CDR3 DNA, which spans 48 bases and is read in frame from base 1. The sample's time point, from its label and the paper: baseline before first vaccination. The intended sense of this specimen's treatment or condition label: meningococcal conjugate vaccine given as trial control. Vaccinee samples were obtained from the UK trials COV001 and COV002, which included a single-blind randomized controlled phase 2/3 trial of AZD1222 (ChAdOx1 nCoV-19) in healthy adults. For TCRbeta chain sequencing, PBMC samples were collected from trial participants at day 0 and at day 28 after the second dose.

The origin of this receptor is an adult in good health. Recombination linked TRBV5-8 to TRBJ1-5, and TRBD1 aligns with 8 junction nucleotides. The specimen was peripheral blood, collected on day 0 of MenACWY control vaccination. The nucleotide sequence is given as TGTGCCAGCAGCGAAGACAGGGGCGTTGGCAATCAGCCCCAGCATTTT. This encodes CASSEDRGVGNQPQHF.